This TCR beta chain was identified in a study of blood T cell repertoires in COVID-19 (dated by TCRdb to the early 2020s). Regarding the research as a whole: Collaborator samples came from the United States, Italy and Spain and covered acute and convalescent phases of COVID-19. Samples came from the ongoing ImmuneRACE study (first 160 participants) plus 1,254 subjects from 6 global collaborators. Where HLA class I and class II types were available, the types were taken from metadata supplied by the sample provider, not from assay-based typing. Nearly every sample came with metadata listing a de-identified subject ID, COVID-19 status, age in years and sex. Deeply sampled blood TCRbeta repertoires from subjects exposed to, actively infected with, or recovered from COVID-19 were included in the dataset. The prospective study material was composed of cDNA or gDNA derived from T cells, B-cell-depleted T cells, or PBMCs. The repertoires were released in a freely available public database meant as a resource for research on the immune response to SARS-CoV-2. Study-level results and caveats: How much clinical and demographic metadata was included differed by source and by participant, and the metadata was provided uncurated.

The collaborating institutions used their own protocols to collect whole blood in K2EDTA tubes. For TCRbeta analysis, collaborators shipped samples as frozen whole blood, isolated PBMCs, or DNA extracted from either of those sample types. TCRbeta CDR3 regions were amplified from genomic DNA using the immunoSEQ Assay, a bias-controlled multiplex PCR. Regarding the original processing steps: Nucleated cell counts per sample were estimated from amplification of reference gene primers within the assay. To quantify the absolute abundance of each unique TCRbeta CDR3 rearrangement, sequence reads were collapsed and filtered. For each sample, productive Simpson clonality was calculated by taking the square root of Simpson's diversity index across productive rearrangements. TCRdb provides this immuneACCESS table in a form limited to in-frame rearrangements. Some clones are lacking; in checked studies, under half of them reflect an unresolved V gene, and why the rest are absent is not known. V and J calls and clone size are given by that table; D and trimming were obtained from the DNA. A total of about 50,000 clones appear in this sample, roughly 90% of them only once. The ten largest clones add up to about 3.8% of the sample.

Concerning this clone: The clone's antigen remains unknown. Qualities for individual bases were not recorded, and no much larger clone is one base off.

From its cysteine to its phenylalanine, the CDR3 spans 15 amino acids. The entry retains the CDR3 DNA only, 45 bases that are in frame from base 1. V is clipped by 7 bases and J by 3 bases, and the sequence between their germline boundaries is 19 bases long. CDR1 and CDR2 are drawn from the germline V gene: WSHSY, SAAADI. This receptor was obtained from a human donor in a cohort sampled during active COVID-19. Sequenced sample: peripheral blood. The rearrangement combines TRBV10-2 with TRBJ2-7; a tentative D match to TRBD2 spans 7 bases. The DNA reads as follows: TGCGCCAGCACCGGGGGCGGGGGTTTGAACTACGAGCAGTACTTC. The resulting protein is CASTGGGGLNYEQYF.